These 26 T cell receptor beta chains share one sample of origin, sequenced in a study of blood T cells in healthy people across ages. PCR was performed a second time for about 7 to 11 cycles using a sample-barcoded 5' primer and a J-beta primer mix. Via MiXCR, TCRdb re-called the 5' RACE reads, giving one row per CDR3 protein. The sample comprises about 1.8 million distinct CDR3 sequences, 49% of which are singletons, and roughly 2.1% rests with the top ten. Sequencing was carried out using blood. The receptor source for this set is a middle-aged woman in good health.

In this sample, this clonotype turned up a few times. The V call is TRBV20-1, the J call TRBJ2-4; 9 bases fit TRBD1. The CDR3 has 13 residues. V lost 5 bases to trimming and J lost 8 bases; unmatched junction nucleotides: 7. Germline loops: CDR1 DFQATT, CDR2 SNEGSKA (reference sequence). The CDR3 nucleotides are TGCAGTGCTGCCGTACAGGGGGCGTACATTCAGTACTTC. It translates to CSAAVQGAYIQYF.

The J gene is TRBJ1-2, the V gene TRBV4-3, with D maybe TRBD1 (6 bases). Trimming removed 0 bases from V and 10 bases from J, with 12 bases in between. The germline V gene encodes CDR1 LGHNA and CDR2 YSLEER. CDR3 length: 13 amino acids. The CDR3 region has the DNA TGCGCCAGCAGCCAAGACGGCAGGGGACCCTACACCTTC. Translated: CASSQDGRGPYTF.

The chain couples TRBV28 to TRBJ2-1; 10 bases fit TRBD2. V lost 4 bases, J lost 6 bases, and 12 bases stayed unmatched. Germline values: CDR1 MDHEN, CDR2 SYDVKM. The CDR3 contains 17 residues. The CDR3 DNA is TGTGCCAGCAGTTCCCCCGGCAGGCTAGCGGGGGTCAATGAGCAGTTCTTC. Protein sequence: CASSSPGRLAGVNEQFF.

The CDR3 DNA is TGTGCCAGCAGCTTTATAGCTTCCGAGCAGTACTTC. This encodes CASSFIASEQYF. The chain couples TRBV11-2 to TRBJ2-4; no reliable D call. Near its end, the DNA agrees better with TRBJ2-7, so the J call may be wrong. This CDR3 is built from 12 residues. From germline, CDR1 is SGHAT and CDR2 FQNNGV.

The rearrangement uses TRBV4-3 and TRBJ1-1, with a weak D call TRBD1 (5 bases). The CDR3 extends over 15 amino acids. V lost 3 bases and J lost 3, with 14 bases in between. CDR1 and CDR2 from the germline V gene are LGHNA and YSLEER. CDR3 amino acids: CASSHLGLGDTEAFF. The CDR3 DNA reads as TGCGCCAGCAGCCATTTGGGGCTTGGGGACACTGAAGCTTTCTTT.

The genes are TRBV20-1 and TRBJ1-6; D gene ambiguous. The V gene lost 1 base and the J gene lost 12 bases, with 13 bases spanning the gap. Germline CDR1 and CDR2: DFQATT and SNEGSKA (reference sequence). The CDR3 loop spans 13 amino acids. In DNA form, the CDR3 reads TGCAGTGCTAGAGCAGCAGGATCCTTACCCCTCCACTTT. The encoded protein is CSARAAGSLPLHF.

This clonotype has just a few counts. The chain is built from TRBV6-5 and TRBJ2-5; no firm D call. Per the germline V gene, CDR1 is MNHEY and CDR2 is SVGAGI. V lost 6 bases and J 3 bases, leaving 14 bases between the germline ends. The CDR3 loop spans 14 amino acids. The CDR3: CASSFGVLKETQYF. The CDR3 DNA is TGTGCCAGCAGCTTTGGCGTGCTAAAAGAGACCCAGTACTTC.

The J gene is TRBJ2-1, the V gene TRBV11-2, with TRBD2 matching 8 bases. The CDR3 sequence is 14 residues long. Germline V gene sequence: CDR1 SGHAT, CDR2 FQNNGV. The ends lost 7 bases at V and 7 bases at J; junction bases unmatched: 9. Here the CDR3 reads CASKDGGAGNEQFF. CDR3 coding DNA: TGTGCCAGCAAGGACGGGGGGGCCGGGAATGAGCAGTTCTTC.

The chain uses TRBV2 and TRBJ2-1, with 9 bases aligning to TRBD2. The germline V gene has CDR1 SNHLY and CDR2 FYNNEI. The CDR3 covers 19 residues. J lost 0 bases, V lost 4 bases, and 13 bases had no gene match. The CDR3 region is CASSGTQMTSGNSYNEQFF. The CDR3 DNA sequence: TGTGCCAGCAGTGGAACACAAATGACTAGCGGAAACTCCTACAATGAGCAGTTCTTC. Supplemented by reference TRBV2 and TRBJ2-1, the full variable domain reads EPEVTQTPSHQVTQMGQEVILRCVPISNHLYFYWYRQILGQKVEFLVSFYNNEISEKSEIFDDQFSVERPDGSNFTLKIRSTKLEDSAMYFCASSGTQMTSGNSYNEQFFGPGTRLTVL.

The chain uses TRBV28 and TRBJ2-3, with D maybe TRBD2 (6 bases). Deletions cut 3 bases from V and 2 bases from J, with 15 bases between. The CDR3 runs to 16 residues. Germline CDR1 MDHEN, CDR2 SYDVKM. CDR3: CASSFTRGWDTDTQYF. CDR3 sequence (DNA): TGTGCCAGCAGTTTTACCCGGGGGTGGGACACAGATACGCAGTATTTT.

V usage is TRBV12-3 or TRBV12-4 and J usage is TRBJ2-1; D not resolved. CDR3 length: 16 residues. The germline V and J ends were trimmed by 1 base and 0 bases, with 10 bases remaining between them. The CDR3 DNA sequence: TGTGCCAGCAGTTTAGGACTCCTCAGCTCCTACAATGAGCAGTTCTTC. It codes for CASSLGLLSSYNEQFF.

This clonotype showed up just a few times. The chain is built from TRBV6-5 and TRBJ2-3; weak D call: TRBD2 (6 bases). Trimming pared 2 bases from V and 1 base from J, leaving 13 bases between. CDR3 length equals 16 residues. Germline-derived CDR1 and CDR2 are MNHEY and SVGAGI. CDR3 sequence: CASSYGGWEGTDTQYF. The CDR3 DNA sequence: TGTGCCAGCAGTTACGGGGGGTGGGAGGGCACAGATACGCAGTATTTT.

This sequence joins TRBV6-1 and TRBJ2-1; tentative D call: TRBD1 (5 bases). Germline V gene lookup returns CDR1 MNHNS and CDR2 SASEGT. This CDR3 spans 16 amino acids. V lost 5 bases and J lost 5, with 19 bases in between. The CDR3 loop reads CASSSKGRALNNEQFF. Here the CDR3 DNA reads TGTGCCAGCAGTTCAAAGGGGCGTGCTCTAAACAATGAGCAGTTCTTC.

This clonotype was observed a few times. V and J are TRBV25-1 and TRBJ1-1, with TRBD1 matching over 7 bases. Germline values: CDR1 MGHDK, CDR2 SYGVNS. The CDR3 consists of 13 residues. Losses at the gene ends were 6 bases for V and 0 bases for J; bases not matched to a gene: 1. CDR3 sequence reads: CASRDRMNTEAFF. The CDR3 bases are TGTGCCAGCAGGGACAGGATGAACACTGAAGCTTTCTTT. Based on the CDR3 plus reference TRBV25-1 and TRBJ1-1, the full variable domain is EADIYQTPRYLVIGTGKKITLECSQTMGHDKMYWYQQDPGMELHLIHYSYGVNSTEKGDLSSESTVSRIRTEHFPLTLESARPSHTSQYLCASRDRMNTEAFFGQGTRLTVV.

This clonotype came up a few times. The gene calls are TRBV10-3 and TRBJ2-1, with 8 bases identical to TRBD1. Germline V gene data show CDR1 as ENHRY and CDR2 as SYGVKD. The CDR3 covers 15 residues. J lost 3 bases, V lost 2 bases, and 3 bases had no gene match. The CDR3 region is CAISEPDRDYNEQFF. CDR3 sequence (DNA): TGTGCCATCAGTGAGCCGGACAGGGACTACAATGAGCAGTTCTTC.

The chain carries TRBV4-2 and TRBJ2-3, with TRBD2 matching 7 bases. Germline V gives CDR1 LGHNA, CDR2 YNFKEQ. Trimming removed 4 bases from V and 3 bases from J; junction bases left unmatched: 13. The CDR3 sequence is 17 residues long. The CDR3 DNA is TGTGCCAGCAGCCCCTTAGCTGGTGGGGGGGAAACAGATACGCAGTATTTT. Translation: CASSPLAGGGETDTQYF.

The rearrangement uses TRBV27 and TRBJ2-5, with TRBD1 matching over 7 bases. The CDR3 spans 15 residues. After removal of 0 bases from V and 11 bases from J, the junction contained 12 bases not matched to a gene. Germline V gene data show CDR1 as MNHEY and CDR2 as SMNVEV (reference sequence). The CDR3 spells CASSLSRQGNNEQYF. The DNA of the CDR3 is TGTGCCAGCAGTTTATCGAGACAGGGAAACAATGAGCAGTACTTC.

This chain uses TRBV27 with TRBJ2-7, with D perhaps matching TRBD2 (6 bases). There are 16 residues in the CDR3. V was clipped by 7 bases and J by 4 bases, with 23 bases between them. Germline CDR1 is MNHEY and CDR2 is SMNVEV (reference sequence). CDR3 loop: CASILRGTPGLYEQYF. The CDR3 region has the DNA TGTGCCAGCATCTTGCGCGGGACCCCTGGTTTGTACGAGCAGTACTTC.

The V gene is TRBV20-1, the J gene TRBJ2-3; D not certain. V lost 7 bases to trimming and J lost 1 base, with 18 bases between them. Germline CDR1 is DFQATT and CDR2 is SNEGSKA (reference sequence). This CDR3 has 15 amino acids. The CDR3 loop reads CSELGKITGTDTQYF. Written as DNA, the CDR3 is TGCAGTGAGTTAGGGAAAATCACGGGCACAGATACGCAGTATTTT.

DNA of the CDR3: TGTGCCAGCAGCCTCACCGGGACTAGCGGCTACGAGCAGTACTTC. Encoded protein: CASSLTGTSGYEQYF. V usage is TRBV11-2 and J usage is TRBJ2-7; 11 nucleotides match TRBD2. V was pared by 5 bases and J by 3 bases, with 6 bases of the junction left unmatched. The CDR3 is 15 residues long. The germline CDR1 and CDR2 sequences are SGHAT and FQNNGV.

Comment on this clonotype: This may be a read error: a much more frequent sequence differs by one nucleotide. The rearrangement uses TRBV6-1 and TRBJ2-5; D is possibly TRBD1 (6 bases). Germline CDR1 and CDR2: MNHNS and SASEGT. The ends were cut back, 6 bases at V and 5 bases at J, with 10 bases in the middle. The CDR3 has 12 residues. The CDR3 sequence is CASRFQGETQYF. CDR3 nucleotides: TGTGCCAGCAGGTTCCAGGGGGAGACCCAGTACTTC.

This clonotype appeared once. This chain links TRBV4-1 with TRBJ2-7; 7 positions match TRBD2. Germline V CDR1 and CDR2: MGHRA, YSYEKL. The V gene end was trimmed by 0 bases and the J gene end by 3 bases; junction bases not matched to a gene: 5. The length of the CDR3 is 15 residues. CDR3 nucleotides: TGCGCCAGCAGCCAAGATGTCGGGGGGTACTACGAGCAGTACTTC. It encodes CASSQDVGGYYEQYF.

This clonotype has just a few counts. Here the CDR3 DNA reads TGTGCCACCAGTGATTTGATTTCACATACGCAGTATTTT. This gives the protein CATSDLISHTQYF. The J gene is TRBJ2-3, the V gene TRBV24-1; D unresolved. V was shortened by 0 bases and J by 7 bases, with 7 bases between the two germline ends. The CDR3 runs 13 residues. Germline V lookup: CDR1 KGHDR, CDR2 SFDVKD.

The V gene is TRBV19, the J gene TRBJ2-7; D is possibly TRBD1 (6 bases). The CDR3 consists of 17 residues. V was shortened by 2 bases and J by 6 bases, with 23 bases between the two germline ends. The V gene's germline CDR1 is LNHDA and CDR2 SQIVND (reference sequence). CDR3 in DNA: TGTGCCAGTAGTATAAGGGCAGGGGCGCTAACCTCTGGCGAGCAGTACTTC. This sequence encodes CASSIRAGALTSGEQYF. Filled out from reference TRBV19 and TRBJ2-7, the complete variable domain reads DGGITQSPKYLFRKEGQNVTLSCEQNLNHDAMYWYRQDPGQGLRLIYYSQIVNDFQKGDIAEGYSVSREKKESFPLTVTSAQKNPTAFYLCASSIRAGALTSGEQYFGPGTRLTVT.

The J gene is TRBJ1-2, the V gene TRBV25-1; D call uncertain. Germline CDR1 and CDR2: MGHDK and SYGVNS. Trimming took 10 bases from V and 1 from J, leaving 13 bases between them. This CDR3 contains 13 residues. CDR3 bases: TGTGCCATCCCTAACAGCGATAACTATGGCTACACCTTC. Translation gives CAIPNSDNYGYTF.

This sequence joins TRBV5-1 and TRBJ2-6, with TRBD1 matching over 8 bases. The CDR3 sequence is 16 residues long. The V gene end was trimmed by 4 bases and the J gene end by 3 bases; junction bases not matched to a gene: 6. CDR1 and CDR2 (germline): SGHRS, YFSETQ. CDR3 loop: CASSAGQGGGANVLTF. The CDR3 DNA follows: TGCGCCAGCAGCGCCGGACAGGGTGGTGGGGCCAACGTCCTGACTTTC.